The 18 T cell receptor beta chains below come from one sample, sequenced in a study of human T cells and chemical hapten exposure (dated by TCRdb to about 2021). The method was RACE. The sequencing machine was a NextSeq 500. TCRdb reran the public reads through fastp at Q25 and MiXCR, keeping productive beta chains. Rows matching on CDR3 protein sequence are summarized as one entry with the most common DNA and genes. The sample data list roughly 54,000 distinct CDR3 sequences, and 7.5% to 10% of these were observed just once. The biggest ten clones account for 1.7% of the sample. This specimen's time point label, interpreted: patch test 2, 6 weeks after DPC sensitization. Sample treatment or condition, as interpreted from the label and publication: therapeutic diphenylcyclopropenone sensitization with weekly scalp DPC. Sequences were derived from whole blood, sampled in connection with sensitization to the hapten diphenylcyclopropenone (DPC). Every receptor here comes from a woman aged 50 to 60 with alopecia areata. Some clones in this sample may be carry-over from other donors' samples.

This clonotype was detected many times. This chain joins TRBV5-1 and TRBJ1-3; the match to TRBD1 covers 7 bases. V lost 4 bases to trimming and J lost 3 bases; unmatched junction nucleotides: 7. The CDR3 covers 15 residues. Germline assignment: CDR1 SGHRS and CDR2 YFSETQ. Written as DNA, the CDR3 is TGCGCCAGCAGCCTTTCCGGGACAGATGGAAACACCATATATTTT. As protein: CASSLSGTDGNTIYF.

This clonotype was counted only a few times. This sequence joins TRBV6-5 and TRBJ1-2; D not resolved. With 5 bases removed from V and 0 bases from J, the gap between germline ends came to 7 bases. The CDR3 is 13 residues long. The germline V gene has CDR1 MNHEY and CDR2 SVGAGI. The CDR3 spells CASSTPANYGYTF. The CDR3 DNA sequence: TGTGCCAGCAGTACTCCTGCTAACTATGGCTACACCTTC.

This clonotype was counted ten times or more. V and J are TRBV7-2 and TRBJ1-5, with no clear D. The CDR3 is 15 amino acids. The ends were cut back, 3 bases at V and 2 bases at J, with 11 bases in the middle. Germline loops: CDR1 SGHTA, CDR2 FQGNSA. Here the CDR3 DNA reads TGTGCCAGCAGCTTCACAGCTATGGGCAATCAGCCCCAGCATTTT. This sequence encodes CASSFTAMGNQPQHF.

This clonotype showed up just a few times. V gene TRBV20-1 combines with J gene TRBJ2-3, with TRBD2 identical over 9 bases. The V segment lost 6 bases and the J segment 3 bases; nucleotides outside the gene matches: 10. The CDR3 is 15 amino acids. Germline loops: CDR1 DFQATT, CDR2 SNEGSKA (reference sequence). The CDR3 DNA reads TGCAGTGCGCGAGACGCGGGAGGGCCTACAGATACGCAGTATTTT. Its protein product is CSARDAGGPTDTQYF.

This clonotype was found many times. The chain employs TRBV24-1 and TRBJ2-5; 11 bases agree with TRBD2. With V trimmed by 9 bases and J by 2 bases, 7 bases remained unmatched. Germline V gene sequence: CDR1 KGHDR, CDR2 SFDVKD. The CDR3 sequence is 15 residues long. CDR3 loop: CATRSSSGGQETQYF. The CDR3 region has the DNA TGTGCCACCCGGTCGTCTAGCGGGGGGCAAGAGACCCAGTACTTC.

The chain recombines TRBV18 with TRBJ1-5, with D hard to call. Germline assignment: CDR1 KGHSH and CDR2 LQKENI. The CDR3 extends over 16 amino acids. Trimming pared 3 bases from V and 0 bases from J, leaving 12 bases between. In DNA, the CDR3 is TGTGCCAGCTCACCGGGAGCTCTCAATAGCAATCAGCCCCAGCATTTT. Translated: CASSPGALNSNQPQHF.

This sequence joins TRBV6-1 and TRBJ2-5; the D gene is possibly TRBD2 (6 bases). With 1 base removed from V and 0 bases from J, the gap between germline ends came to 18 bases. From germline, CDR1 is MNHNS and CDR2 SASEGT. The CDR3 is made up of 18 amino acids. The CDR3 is CASSEVSGLETYQETQYF. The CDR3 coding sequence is TGTGCCAGCAGTGAAGTTAGCGGCCTGGAGACGTACCAAGAGACCCAGTACTTC.

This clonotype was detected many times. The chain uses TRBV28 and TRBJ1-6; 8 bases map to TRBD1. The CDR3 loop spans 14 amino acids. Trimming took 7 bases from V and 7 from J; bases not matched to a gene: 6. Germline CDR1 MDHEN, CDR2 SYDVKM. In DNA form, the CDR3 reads TGTGCCAGCAACGCGGGACAGGCCAATTCACCCCTCCACTTT. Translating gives CASNAGQANSPLHF.

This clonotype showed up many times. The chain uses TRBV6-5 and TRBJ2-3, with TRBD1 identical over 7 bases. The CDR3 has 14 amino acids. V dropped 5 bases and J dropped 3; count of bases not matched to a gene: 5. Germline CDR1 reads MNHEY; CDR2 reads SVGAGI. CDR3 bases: TGTGCCAGCAGTCGGGACAGAGGTACAGATACGCAGTATTTT. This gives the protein CASSRDRGTDTQYF.

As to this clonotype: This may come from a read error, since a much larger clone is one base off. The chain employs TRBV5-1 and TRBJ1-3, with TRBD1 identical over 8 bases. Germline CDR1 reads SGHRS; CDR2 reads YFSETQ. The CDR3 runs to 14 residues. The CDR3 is CASSPGTGGTTIYF. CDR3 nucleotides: TGCGCCAGCAGCCCCGGGACAGGCGGAACCACCATATATTTT.

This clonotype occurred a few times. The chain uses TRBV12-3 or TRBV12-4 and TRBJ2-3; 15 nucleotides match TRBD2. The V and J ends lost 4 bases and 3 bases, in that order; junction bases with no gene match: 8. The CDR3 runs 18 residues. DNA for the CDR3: TGTGCCAGCAGTTACTTTATAGGGACTAGCGGGAGGACAGATACGCAGTATTTT. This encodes CASSYFIGTSGRTDTQYF.

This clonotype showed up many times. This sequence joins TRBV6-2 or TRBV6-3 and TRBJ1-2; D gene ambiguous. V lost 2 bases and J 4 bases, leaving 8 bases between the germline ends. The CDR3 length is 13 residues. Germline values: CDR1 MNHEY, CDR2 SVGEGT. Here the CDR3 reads CASSYRDGYGYTF. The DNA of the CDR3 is TGTGCCAGCAGTTACCGCGATGGCTATGGCTACACCTTC.

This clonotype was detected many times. The CDR3 bases are TGTGCCAGTAGTATAGATAACTCTTTCTCTAGCACAGATACGCAGTATTTT. Translation: CASSIDNSFSSTDTQYF. The rearrangement joins TRBV19 to TRBJ2-3; D ambiguous. This CDR3 comprises 17 residues. V lost 0 bases and J lost 0, with 13 bases in between. Germline V lookup: CDR1 LNHDA, CDR2 SQIVND (reference sequence). Based on the CDR3 plus reference TRBV19 and TRBJ2-3, the full variable domain is DGGITQSPKYLFRKEGQNVTLSCEQNLNHDAMYWYRQDPGQGLRLIYYSQIVNDFQKGDIAEGYSVSREKKESFPLTVTSAQKNPTAFYLCASSIDNSFSSTDTQYFGPGTRLTVL.

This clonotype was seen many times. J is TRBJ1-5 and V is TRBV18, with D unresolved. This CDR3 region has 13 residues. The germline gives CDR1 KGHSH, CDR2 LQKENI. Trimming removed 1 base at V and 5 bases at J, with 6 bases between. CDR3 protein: CASSPRRDQPQHF. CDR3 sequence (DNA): TGTGCCAGCTCACCACGAAGAGATCAGCCCCAGCATTTT.

The CDR3 sequence is CASQYRAYGYTF. The CDR3 DNA is TGTGCCAGCCAGTACAGGGCCTATGGCTACACCTTC. V is TRBV28 and J is TRBJ1-2, with D maybe TRBD1 (6 bases). The germline V and J ends were trimmed by 8 bases and 4 bases, with 11 bases remaining between them. CDR3 length: 12 amino acids. CDR1 MDHEN and CDR2 SYDVKM come from the germline V gene.

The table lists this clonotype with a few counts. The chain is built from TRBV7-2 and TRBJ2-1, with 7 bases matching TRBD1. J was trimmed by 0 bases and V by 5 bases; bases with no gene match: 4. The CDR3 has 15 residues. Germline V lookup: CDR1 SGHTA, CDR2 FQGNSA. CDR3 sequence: CASSVDRDSYNEQFF. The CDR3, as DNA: TGTGCCAGCAGCGTCGACAGGGACTCCTACAATGAGCAGTTCTTC. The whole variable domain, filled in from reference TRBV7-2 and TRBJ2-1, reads GAGVSQSPSNKVTEKGKDVELRCDPISGHTALYWYRQSLGQGLEFLIYFQGNSAPDKSGLPSDRFSAERTGGSVSTLTIQRTQQEDSAVYLCASSVDRDSYNEQFFGPGTRLTVL.

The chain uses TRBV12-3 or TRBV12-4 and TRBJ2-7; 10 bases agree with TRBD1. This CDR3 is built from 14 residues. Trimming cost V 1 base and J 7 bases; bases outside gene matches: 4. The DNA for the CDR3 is TGTGCCAGCAGTTTAGGACAGGGGGCTAAGGAGCAGTACTTC. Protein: CASSLGQGAKEQYF.

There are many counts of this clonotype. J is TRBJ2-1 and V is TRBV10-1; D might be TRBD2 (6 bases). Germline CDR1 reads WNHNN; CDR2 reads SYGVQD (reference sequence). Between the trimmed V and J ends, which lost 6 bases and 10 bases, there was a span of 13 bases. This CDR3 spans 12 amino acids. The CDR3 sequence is CASRDVRGEQFF. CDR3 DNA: TGCGCCAGCAGGGACGTCCGGGGGGAGCAGTTCTTC.